This T cell receptor (beta chain) was captured in a study of shared clonotypes between healthy human individuals. Study-wide results and limits: It was observed that 5% to 6% of naive CD4 clonotypes were shared across a few donors. Despite large depth, sorted-subset datasets appeared incompletely sequenced. It was the non-shared clonotypes that had lower generation probabilities than clonotypes shared by all four donors.

Cells designated naive CD8 were CD45RO-negative and were positively selected for CCR7, with terminally differentiated effector memory CD45RA+ cells excluded. As regards this clone: Its matching antigen is unknown.

Assay used: immunoSEQ multiplex PCR; TCRdb lists only in-frame clones, some missing. Seen here are about 2.2 million clones, roughly 91% observed once, and the top ten hold about 1.8%. The sequence was obtained from a man between 18 and 29 years old in good health. Some clones in this sample may be carry-over from other donors' samples. The sample comprised naive CD8+ T cells from PBMCs.

Written as DNA, the CDR3 is TGTGCCAGCTCCGAGGCTAGCGGGAGGCCAAGCACAGATACGCAGTATTTT. Translation: CASSEASGRPSTDTQYF. V usage is TRBV7-9 and J usage is TRBJ2-3, with 11 bases lining up with TRBD2. The CDR3 extends over 17 amino acids. V lost 8 bases, J lost 0 bases, and 10 bases stayed unmatched. CDR1 SEHNR and CDR2 FQNEAQ come from the germline V gene (reference sequence). The full variable domain, rest sourced from reference TRBV7-9 and TRBJ2-3, is DTGVSQNPRHKITKRGQNVTFRCDPISEHNRLYWYRQTLGQGPEFLTYFQNEAQLEKSRLLSDRFSAERPKGSFSTLEIQRTEQGDSAMYLCASSEASGRPSTDTQYFGPGTRLTVL.